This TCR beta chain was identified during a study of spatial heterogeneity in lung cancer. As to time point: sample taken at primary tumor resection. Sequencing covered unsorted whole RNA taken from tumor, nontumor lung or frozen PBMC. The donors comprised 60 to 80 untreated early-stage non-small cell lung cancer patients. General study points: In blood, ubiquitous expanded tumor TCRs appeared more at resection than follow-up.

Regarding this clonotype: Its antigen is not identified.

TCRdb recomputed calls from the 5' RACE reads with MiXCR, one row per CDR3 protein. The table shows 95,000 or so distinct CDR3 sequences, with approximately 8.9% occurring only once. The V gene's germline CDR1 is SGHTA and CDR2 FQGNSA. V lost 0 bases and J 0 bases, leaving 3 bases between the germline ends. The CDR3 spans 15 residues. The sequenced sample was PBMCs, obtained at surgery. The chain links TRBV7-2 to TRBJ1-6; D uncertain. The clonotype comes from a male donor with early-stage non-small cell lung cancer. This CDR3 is CASSLAISYNSPLHF. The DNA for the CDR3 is TGTGCCAGCAGCTTAGCGATCTCCTATAATTCACCCCTCCACTTT.